This TCR beta chain stems from a study of regulatory T cells in long-lasting Graves disease. Time point: newly diagnosed GD, antithyroid drugs for less than 3 months. The TCR library was prepared using RNA isolated from PBMCs. This clonotype was seen at least ten times. What it binds is unknown. Overall study findings and caveats: Persistent Graves' patients possessed reduced TCR diversity relative to recently diagnosed ones.

iRepertoire HTBI primers and Arm-PCR of CDR3 regions built TCR beta libraries. TCRdb called the multiplex PCR reads again in MiXCR, with one record for every CDR3 protein. The repertoire holds hundreds of thousands of distinct CDR3 sequences, over 12% seen once, with approximately 8% in the top ten. The data were also submitted as part of a second study, on T cells in Graves' hyperthyroidism and ophthalmopathy. That study reports: In the first-round RT-PCR of the TCR CDR3, the HTBI primer set was used.

The receptor's source is a middle-aged woman with Graves disease. The material was peripheral blood mononuclear cells (PBMCs), obtained at new diagnosis, from a patient treated with antithyroid drugs.

The DNA for the CDR3 is TGTGCCAGCAAGTGGGATTCGTACAATGAGCAGTTCTTC. Amino acid sequence: CASKWDSYNEQFF. The rearrangement uses TRBV28 and TRBJ2-1, with unresolved D. Per the germline V gene, CDR1 is MDHEN and CDR2 is SYDVKM. The CDR3 extends over 13 amino acids. V lost 7 bases, J lost 4 bases, and 11 bases lay in between.